This T cell receptor (beta chain) was recorded in a study of OX40 agonist ivuxolimab in advanced cancers. Study results and caveats: The study found that CD8+ T cells averaged more expanded clones than CD4+. Among the nonresponders, some also had low normalized T-cell clonal expansion. The authors did not determine the antigen specificity of the expanded peripheral T cells.

For this clone: Its target is not known.

Trimming shortened V by 5 bases and J by 4 bases, and 14 bases separated the two germline ends. The CDR3 extends over 15 amino acids. TCRdb keeps only in-frame clones here, not all; method: immunoSEQ multiplex PCR. The data hold approximately 32,000 clones, with approximately 89% observed a single time. Source: CD4+ or CD8+ T cells sorted from blood, taken in a trial of the OX40 agonist ivuxolimab. This receptor was obtained from an adult with an advanced solid tumor such as melanoma, head and neck, liver or kidney cancer. The V gene is TRBV6-7, the J gene TRBJ1-4; D is undetermined. TRBV6-7 is placed among ORFs of uncertain function. The CDR3 region is CASSNCPVDNEKLFF. The CDR3 DNA reads as TGTGCCAGCAGTAACTGTCCGGTTGATAATGAAAAACTGTTTTTT.